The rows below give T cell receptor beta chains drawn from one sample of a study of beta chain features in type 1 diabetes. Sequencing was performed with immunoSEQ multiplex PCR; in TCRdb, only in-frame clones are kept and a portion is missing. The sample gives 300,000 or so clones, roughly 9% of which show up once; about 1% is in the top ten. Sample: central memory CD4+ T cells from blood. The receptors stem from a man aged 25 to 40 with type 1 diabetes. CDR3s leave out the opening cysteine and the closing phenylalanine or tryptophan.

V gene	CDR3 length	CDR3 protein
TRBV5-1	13	ASSLAPGPEDEQY
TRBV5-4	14	ASSLASGGVYNEQF
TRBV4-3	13	ASSQEGGTNEKLF
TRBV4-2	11	ASSIDRDTEAF
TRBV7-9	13	ASSFPGGTTYEQY
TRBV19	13	ASSPGTGGIYEQY
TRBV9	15	ASSPRDSPSGANVLT
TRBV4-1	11	ASSSPGYYGYT
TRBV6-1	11	ASSLRQANEQF
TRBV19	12	ASSMGDATDTQY
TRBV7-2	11	ASSRGREETQY
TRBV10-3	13	AISESGQGHYGYT
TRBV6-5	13	ASRAQTGADTEAF
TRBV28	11	ASSLGLSNEQF
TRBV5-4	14	ASSLAGGGALAIQY
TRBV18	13	ASSPETGGTGELF
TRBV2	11	ASSEALREFYT
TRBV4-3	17	ASSQDYVPGTGYTDTQY
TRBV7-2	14	ASSQLSSTDTGELF
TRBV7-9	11	ASSLITTGELF
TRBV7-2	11	ASKYRNTGELF
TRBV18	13	ASSPRTGSTDTQY
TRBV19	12	ASNKDREGQPQH
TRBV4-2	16	ASSQDLGLAESTDTQY
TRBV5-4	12	ASSLLNANYGYT
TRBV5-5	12	ASSTGQLHYGYT
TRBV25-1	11	ASSGRGGQPQH
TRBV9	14	ASSPRAGANTGELF